The entry below describes one T cell receptor (beta chain). TCRbeta library preparation incorporated unique molecular identifiers. Using its own MiXCR run on the PCR reads, TCRdb lists one record per CDR3 protein. The table has 350,000 to 450,000 distinct CDR3 sequences, about 14% seen once. The data stem from a study of T-cell reconstitution after alpha-beta-depleted transplantation in children. The length of the CDR3 is 14 residues. V shed 5 bases and J 6 bases; nucleotides not matched to a gene: 6. Germline CDR1 is DFQATT and CDR2 is SNEGSKA (reference sequence). The source was PBMCs, collected from the stem cell graft. J is TRBJ2-1 and V is TRBV20-1, with TRBD2 identical over 11 bases. This receptor was identified in a human donor who donated a stem cell graft to a child with Fanconi anemia. The CDR3, as DNA: TGCAGTGCTCCGACTAGCGGGGCGGCCAATGAGCAGTTCTTC. As protein: CSAPTSGAANEQFF.